What follows are 24 T cell receptor beta chains derived from one specimen sequenced in a study of human T cells and chemical hapten exposure. Described time point: healthy volunteer bleed at 2 weeks. It was unfractionated whole blood from which total RNA was extracted. TCRdb used MiXCR to reprocess the RACE reads, holding one entry per CDR3 protein. This sample carries 100,000 to 150,000 distinct CDR3 sequences, about 9.4% of them seen once, and the ten largest clones take around 1.7%. Material: whole blood. The receptors here all came from a male donor in good health. Some clones in this sample may be carry-over from other donors' samples.

On this clonotype itself: The junction departs from germline at one end; a sequencing error may be responsible. The chain is built from TRBV6-5 and TRBJ2-3; perhaps TRBD2 as D (6 bases). This CDR3 spans 17 amino acids. Germline values: CDR1 MNHEY, CDR2 SVGAGI. CDR3 in amino acids: CASGYSLLASSTDTQYF. CDR3 nucleotide sequence: TGTGCCAGCGGTTACAGCTTGCTAGCGTCTAGCACAGATACGCAGTATTTT.

This clonotype was counted ten times or more. The chain employs TRBV5-1 and TRBJ2-5; 7 bases agree with TRBD1. With V trimmed by 4 bases and J by 5 bases, 5 bases remained unmatched. Germline V CDR1 and CDR2: SGHRS, YFSETQ. The CDR3 runs to 13 residues. This CDR3 is CASSTDRVETQYF. CDR3 in DNA: TGCGCCAGCAGCACCGACAGGGTTGAGACCCAGTACTTC.

This clonotype was seen repeatedly, ten times or more. The CDR3 nucleotides read TGTGCCAGCAGCCAATGGGATAGCAATCAGCCCCAGCATTTT. This encodes CASSQWDSNQPQHF. The V and J genes are TRBV3-1 and TRBJ1-5; D remains ambiguous. V lost 2 bases and J lost 0, with 5 bases in between. The germline V gene has CDR1 LGHDT and CDR2 YNNKEL (reference sequence). The CDR3 consists of 14 residues.

This clonotype was detected only a few times. This chain connects TRBV7-2 to TRBJ2-7; D remains ambiguous. The CDR3 contains 15 residues. The germline CDR1 and CDR2 sequences are SGHTA and FQGNSA. Deletions cut 0 bases from V and 2 bases from J, with 11 bases between. The CDR3 DNA is TGTGCCAGCAGCTTAGCTAGGATTAATACCTACGAGCAGTACTTC. It is translated as CASSLARINTYEQYF.

About this clonotype: This may come from a read error, since a much larger clone is one base off. The chain is built from TRBV27 and TRBJ1-4; D gene unclear. Germline assignment: CDR1 MNHEY and CDR2 SMNVEV (reference sequence). This CDR3 spans 13 amino acids. Here the CDR3 reads CANSPTTNEKLFF. The CDR3 DNA is TGTGCCAACAGTCCCACAACTAATGAAAAACTGTTTTTT.

This clonotype was picked up a small number of times. This chain joins TRBV20-1 and TRBJ2-7; 11 bases are shared with TRBD2. This CDR3 is built from 13 residues. Germline CDR1 is DFQATT and CDR2 is SNEGSKA (reference sequence). V trimming: 7 bases; J trimming: 1 base; junction bases outside the gene matches: 3. The CDR3 DNA sequence: TGCAGTGGTATAGCGGGAGGGTCCTACGAGCAGTACTTC. It codes for CSGIAGGSYEQYF.

This clonotype was recorded at least ten times. The chain employs TRBV27 and TRBJ2-2, with TRBD1 as a possible D gene (5 bases). The V gene's germline CDR1 is MNHEY and CDR2 SMNVEV (reference sequence). V dropped 3 bases and J dropped 6 bases, with 8 bases sitting between them. The CDR3 has 13 amino acids. Written as DNA, the CDR3 is TGTGCCAGCAGTTTCAGGGTGGCCGGGGAGCTGTTTTTT. Its protein is CASSFRVAGELFF.

The J gene is TRBJ2-2, the V gene TRBV27; tentative D call: TRBD1 (6 bases). Trimming took 6 bases from V and 5 from J, leaving 10 bases between them. The length of the CDR3 is 13 residues. Germline V gene sequence: CDR1 MNHEY, CDR2 SMNVEV (reference sequence). The CDR3, as DNA: TGTGCCAGCAGACAGGGCGAAACCGGGGAGCTGTTTTTT. Translation: CASRQGETGELFF.

This chain uses TRBV29-1 with TRBJ2-7; TRBD2 aligns across 11 bases. The CDR3 spans 14 residues. Trimming at V came to 7 bases and at J to 2 bases, leaving 7 bases not matched to a gene. CDR1 SQVTM and CDR2 ANQGSEA come from the germline V gene. The CDR3 region is CSGTLAGEPYEQYF. In nucleotides, the CDR3 is TGCAGCGGCACACTAGCGGGAGAACCCTACGAGCAGTACTTC.

This chain uses TRBV19 with TRBJ1-1; weak D call: TRBD1 (5 bases). The V gene lost 7 bases and the J gene lost 0 bases, with 18 bases spanning the gap. This CDR3 spans 16 amino acids. CDR1 LNHDA and CDR2 SQIVND come from the germline V gene (reference sequence). The CDR3 sequence is CASKVWGSRMNTEAFF. CDR3 coding DNA: TGTGCCAGTAAAGTATGGGGCAGTCGGATGAACACTGAAGCTTTCTTT.

The genes are TRBV6-6 and TRBJ2-1; D not certain. Between the trimmed V and J ends, which lost 7 bases and 4 bases, there was a span of 8 bases. The CDR3 length is 12 residues. Germline CDR1 is MNHNY and CDR2 is SVGAGI (reference sequence). The CDR3 loop reads CASMSKYNEQFF. The CDR3 region has the DNA TGTGCCAGCATGTCGAAGTACAATGAGCAGTTCTTC.

This rearrangement joins TRBV12-3 or TRBV12-4 to TRBJ1-5; no reliable D call. This CDR3 contains 13 residues. The ends were cut back, 8 bases at V and 4 bases at J, with 12 bases in the middle. The CDR3 sequence is CASVDQTNQPQHF. In DNA, the CDR3 is TGTGCCAGCGTTGACCAGACAAATCAGCCCCAGCATTTT.

There are a few counts of this clonotype. This rearrangement joins TRBV6-5 to TRBJ2-2; TRBD1 is a possible D gene (6 bases). Germline lookup yields CDR1 MNHEY and CDR2 SVGAGI. CDR3 size: 15 residues. Between the trimmed V and J ends, which lost 0 bases and 5 bases, there was a span of 10 bases. CDR3 in amino acids: CASSYSPGETGELFF. Here the CDR3 DNA reads TGTGCCAGCAGTTACTCACCAGGGGAAACCGGGGAGCTGTTTTTT.

This clonotype was counted between two and nine times. The V call is TRBV25-1, the J call TRBJ1-1; D possibly corresponds to TRBD1 (6 bases). CDR3 size: 16 residues. Trimming removed 6 bases from V and 3 bases from J, with 20 bases in between. Germline assignment: CDR1 MGHDK and CDR2 SYGVNS. CDR3 DNA sequence: TGTGCCAGCAGCGCCCGGGACAAGGAAATCCACACTGAAGCTTTCTTT. Protein: CASSARDKEIHTEAFF.

This clonotype was recorded at least ten times. This rearrangement joins TRBV10-3 to TRBJ2-3, with a weak D call TRBD2 (5 bases). With 0 bases removed from V and 6 bases from J, the gap between germline ends came to 10 bases. This CDR3 contains 14 residues. The germline gives CDR1 ENHRY, CDR2 SYGVKD. In DNA, the CDR3 is TGTGCCATCAGTGAGTCTCGGGCGGGCGATACGCAGTATTTT. Protein product: CAISESRAGDTQYF.

The rearrangement uses TRBV11-1 and TRBJ2-7; D assignment may be TRBD1 or TRBD2 (5 bases each). Trimming left V 7 bases short and J 0 bases short, with 22 bases between. The CDR3 extends over 17 amino acids. CDR1 is SGHAT, CDR2 FQDESV, per germline (reference sequence). The DNA of the CDR3 is TGTGCCAGCACCCTCGAAGGGGACGGATATAGCTCCTACGAGCAGTACTTC. Amino acid sequence: CASTLEGDGYSSYEQYF.

In this sample, this clonotype turned up many times. The CDR3 protein is CASLGRVPPNTGELFF. CDR3 DNA sequence: TGTGCCAGCTTGGGTCGAGTGCCTCCGAACACCGGGGAGCTGTTTTTT. This rearrangement joins TRBV3-1 to TRBJ2-2; D call uncertain. CDR3 size: 16 residues. The V gene lost 8 bases and the J gene lost 0 bases, with 16 bases spanning the gap. In germline, CDR1 is LGHDT, CDR2 YNNKEL (reference sequence).

The V gene is TRBV5-1, the J gene TRBJ2-1; 8 positions match TRBD1. The trim removed 4 bases at V and 4 bases at J, leaving 4 bases unmatched. CDR3 length: 14 amino acids. Germline CDR1 is SGHRS and CDR2 is YFSETQ. The CDR3 DNA follows: TGCGCCAGCAGCGGGACAGGCCCATACAATGAGCAGTTCTTC. It is translated as CASSGTGPYNEQFF.

The chain is built from TRBV27 and TRBJ1-4; D unresolved. The germline CDR1 and CDR2 sequences are MNHEY and SMNVEV (reference sequence). The CDR3 loop spans 13 amino acids. The V and J ends lost 5 bases and 11 bases respectively, with 15 bases between them. CDR3 residues: CASSPSTPLKLFF. The CDR3 DNA follows: TGTGCCAGCAGTCCTTCGACACCCCTTAAACTGTTTTTT.

The chain couples TRBV20-1 to TRBJ1-1, with a possible D match to TRBD1 (6 bases). CDR1 is DFQATT and CDR2 is SNEGSKA in the germline V gene (reference sequence). There are 14 residues in the CDR3. V was cut by 0 bases and J by 4 bases, with 12 bases left in between. The CDR3 nucleotides read TGCAGTGCTAGAGATCCGACAGGTTCCACTGAAGCTTTCTTT. This sequence encodes CSARDPTGSTEAFF.

The chain links TRBV12-5 to TRBJ1-5; 8 nucleotides line up with TRBD1. Germline assignment: CDR1 LGHNT and CDR2 FRNRAP. The CDR3 has 15 amino acids. The junction had 6 bases not matched to a gene; V was cut back by 5 bases and J by 3 bases. The CDR3 sequence is CASGAGQDNNQPQHF. The CDR3 DNA reads as TGTGCTAGTGGTGCGGGACAGGATAACAATCAGCCCCAGCATTTT.

The rearrangement uses TRBV20-1 and TRBJ2-7; TRBD2 is a possible D gene (7 bases). Per germline, CDR1 DFQATT and CDR2 SNEGSKA (reference sequence). V lost 6 bases to trimming and J lost 2 bases, with 14 bases between them. The CDR3 has 13 residues. CDR3 coding DNA: TGCAGTGCCCCTAAGGGGGGGGCCTACGAGCAGTACTTC. Amino acids: CSAPKGGAYEQYF.

There are a few counts of this clonotype. The chain couples TRBV30 to TRBJ1-1; D is uncertain. The V gene lost 0 bases and the J gene lost 1 base, with 6 bases spanning the gap. The CDR3 is made up of 13 amino acids. Germline loops: CDR1 GTSNPN, CDR2 SVGIG (reference sequence). The CDR3 DNA reads as TGTGCCTGGAGTGTACAGCAGAACACTGAAGCTTTCTTT. As protein: CAWSVQQNTEAFF.

This clonotype was observed a few times. The chain joins TRBV7-9 to TRBJ2-7, with D hard to call. V was pared by 4 bases and J by 2 bases, with 12 bases between. CDR3 length: 14 amino acids. Per germline, CDR1 SEHNR and CDR2 FQNEAQ (reference sequence). CDR3 sequence reads: CASSSDQEPYEQYF. The CDR3 DNA reads as TGTGCCAGCAGCTCGGACCAAGAACCCTACGAGCAGTACTTC. Using reference TRBV7-9 and TRBJ2-7 for the parts outside the CDR3, the full variable domain is DTGVSQNPRHKITKRGQNVTFRCDPISEHNRLYWYRQTLGQGPEFLTYFQNEAQLEKSRLLSDRFSAERPKGSFSTLEIQRTEQGDSAMYLCASSSDQEPYEQYFGPGTRLTVT.